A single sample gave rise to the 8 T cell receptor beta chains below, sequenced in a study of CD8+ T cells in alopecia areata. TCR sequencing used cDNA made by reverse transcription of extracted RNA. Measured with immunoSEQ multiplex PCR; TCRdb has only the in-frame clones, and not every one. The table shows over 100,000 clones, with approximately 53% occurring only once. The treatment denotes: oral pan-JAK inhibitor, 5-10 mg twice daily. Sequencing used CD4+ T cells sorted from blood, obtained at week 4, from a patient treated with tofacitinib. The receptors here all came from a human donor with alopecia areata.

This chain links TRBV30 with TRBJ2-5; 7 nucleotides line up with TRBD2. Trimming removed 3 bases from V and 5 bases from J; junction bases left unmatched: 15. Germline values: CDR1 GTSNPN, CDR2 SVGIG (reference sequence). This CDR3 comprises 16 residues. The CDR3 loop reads CAWREGSGIGEETQYF. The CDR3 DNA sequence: TGTGCCTGGAGAGAAGGGAGCGGGATCGGGGAGGAGACCCAGTACTTC. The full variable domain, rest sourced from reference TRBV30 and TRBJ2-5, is SQTIHQWPATLVQPVGSPLSLECTVEGTSNPNLYWYRQAAGRGLQLLFYSVGIGQISSEVPQNLSASRPQDRQFILSSKKLLLSDSGFYLCAWREGSGIGEETQYFGPGTRLLVL.

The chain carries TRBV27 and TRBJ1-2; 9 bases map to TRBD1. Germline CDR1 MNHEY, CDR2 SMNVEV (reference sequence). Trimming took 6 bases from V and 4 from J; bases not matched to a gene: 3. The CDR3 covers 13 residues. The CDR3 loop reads CASRPTGGYGYTF. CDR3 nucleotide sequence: TGTGCCAGCAGACCGACAGGGGGCTATGGCTACACCTTC.

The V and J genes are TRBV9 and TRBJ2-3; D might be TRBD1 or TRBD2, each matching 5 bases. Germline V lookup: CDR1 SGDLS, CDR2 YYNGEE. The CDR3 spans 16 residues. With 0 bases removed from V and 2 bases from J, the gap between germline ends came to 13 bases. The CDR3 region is CASSVGWGIHTDTQYF. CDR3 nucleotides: TGTGCCAGCAGCGTAGGTTGGGGGATCCACACAGATACGCAGTATTTT.

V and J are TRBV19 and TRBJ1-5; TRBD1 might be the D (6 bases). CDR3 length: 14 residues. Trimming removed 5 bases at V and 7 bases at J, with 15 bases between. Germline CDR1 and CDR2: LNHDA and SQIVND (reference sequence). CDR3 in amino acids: CASSQPGGEQPQHF. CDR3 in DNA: TGTGCCAGTAGTCAGCCCGGGGGCGAGCAGCCCCAGCATTTT.

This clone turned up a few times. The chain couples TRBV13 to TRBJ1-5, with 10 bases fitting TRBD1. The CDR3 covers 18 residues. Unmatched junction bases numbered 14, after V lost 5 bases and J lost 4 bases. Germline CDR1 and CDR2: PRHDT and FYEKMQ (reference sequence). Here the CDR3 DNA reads TGTGCCAGCAGCCCCGGCCGTTTGACAGGGGGCTTAAATCAGCCCCAGCATTTT. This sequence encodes CASSPGRLTGGLNQPQHF.

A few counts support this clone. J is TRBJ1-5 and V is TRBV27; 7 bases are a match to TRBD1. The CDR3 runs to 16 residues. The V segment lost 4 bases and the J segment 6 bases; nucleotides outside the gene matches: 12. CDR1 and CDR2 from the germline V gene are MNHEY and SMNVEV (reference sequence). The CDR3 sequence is CASSSRGDSSLQPQHF. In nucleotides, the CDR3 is TGTGCCAGCAGTTCCCGGGGGGACAGTTCTCTTCAGCCCCAGCATTTT.

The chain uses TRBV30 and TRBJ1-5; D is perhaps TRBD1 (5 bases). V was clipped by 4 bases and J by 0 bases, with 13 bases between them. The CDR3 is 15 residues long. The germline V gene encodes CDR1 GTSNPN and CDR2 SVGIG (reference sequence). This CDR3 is CAWIRPGHSNQPQHF. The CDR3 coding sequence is TGTGCCTGGATTCGCCCGGGGCATAGCAATCAGCCCCAGCATTTT.

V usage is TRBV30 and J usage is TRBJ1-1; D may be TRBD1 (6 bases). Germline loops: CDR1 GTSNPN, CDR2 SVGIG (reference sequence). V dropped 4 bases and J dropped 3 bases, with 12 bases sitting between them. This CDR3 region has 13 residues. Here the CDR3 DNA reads TGTGCCTGGATTATAGGGGGTGACACTGAAGCTTTCTTT. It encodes CAWIIGGDTEAFF.